The clone carrying this T cell receptor beta chain occurred many times. The data belong to a study of T cells in Graves' hyperthyroidism and ophthalmopathy. Trimming removed 2 bases at V and 11 bases at J, with 27 bases between. The germline V gene encodes CDR1 MNHEY and CDR2 SMNVEV (reference sequence). CDR3 length: 17 amino acids. TCR beta CDR3 regions were amplified from RNA transcripts. HTBI primers drove first-round RT-PCR of the TCR CDR3. Each CDR3 protein is one row after TCRdb ran MiXCR on the multiplex PCR reads. This table has around 430,000 distinct CDR3 sequences, under 15% appearing once. The sample taken for sequencing was blood. The sequence was obtained from a young woman with Graves' hyperthyroidism. The rearrangement joins TRBV27 to TRBJ1-1, with D possibly TRBD1 on 6 matching bases. CDR3 sequence (DNA): TGTGCCAGCAGTTTAGAACAGGGCCCTCAACCCCAAAATTGGGCTTTCTTT. Translated, it gives CASSLEQGPQPQNWAFF.